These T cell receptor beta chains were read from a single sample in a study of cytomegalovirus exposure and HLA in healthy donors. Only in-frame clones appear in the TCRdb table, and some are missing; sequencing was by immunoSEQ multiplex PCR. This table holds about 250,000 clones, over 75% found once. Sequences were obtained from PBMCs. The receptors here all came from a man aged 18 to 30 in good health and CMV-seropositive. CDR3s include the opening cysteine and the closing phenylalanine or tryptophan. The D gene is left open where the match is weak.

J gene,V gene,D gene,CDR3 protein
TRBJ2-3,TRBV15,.,CATSRDRPGVGTDTQYF
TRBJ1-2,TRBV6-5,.,CASSYGHNYGYTF
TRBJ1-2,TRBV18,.,CASSPESNYGYTF
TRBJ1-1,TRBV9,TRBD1,CASSVGPGQGTEAFF
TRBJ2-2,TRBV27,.,CASSPGTFDTPGELFF
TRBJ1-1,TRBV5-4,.,CASSPEYRSTEAFF
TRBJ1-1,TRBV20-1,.,CSAIPGAEAFF
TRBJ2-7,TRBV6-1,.,CASSDSSYEQYF
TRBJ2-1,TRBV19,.,CASRNYQYNEQFF
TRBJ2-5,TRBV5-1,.,CASSSTGSTGETQYF
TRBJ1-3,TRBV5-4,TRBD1,CASSVDRDSGNTIYF
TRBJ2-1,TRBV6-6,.,CASSHGNNEQFF
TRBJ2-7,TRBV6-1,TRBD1,CASIRTGASSEQYF
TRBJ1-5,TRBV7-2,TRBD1,CASSGDSWNQPQHF
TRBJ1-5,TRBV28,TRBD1,CASSWTGPNQPQHF
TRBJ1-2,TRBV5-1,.,CASSFLDRTYGYTF
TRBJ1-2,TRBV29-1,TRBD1,CSARGQGGYGYTF
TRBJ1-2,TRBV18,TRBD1,CASSPTGENYGYTF
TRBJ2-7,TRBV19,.,CASSPPGSLYEQYF
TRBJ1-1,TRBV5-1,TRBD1,CASSLNRGATEAFF
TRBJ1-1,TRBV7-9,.,CASSLGQVYTEAFF
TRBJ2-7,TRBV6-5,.,CASSSFRASVDEQYF
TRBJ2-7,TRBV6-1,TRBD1,CASEIKGALRHEQYF
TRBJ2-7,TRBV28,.,CASSLEYEQYF
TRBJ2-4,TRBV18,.,CASSPGPSLAKNIQYF
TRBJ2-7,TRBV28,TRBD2,CASQTGGYEQYF
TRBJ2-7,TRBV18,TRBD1,CASSPSGQGVGQYF
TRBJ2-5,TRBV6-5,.,CASSSLARQGGTQYF
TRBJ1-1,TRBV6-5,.,CASNTGRLNTEAFF
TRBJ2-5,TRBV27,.,CASSLSSVGYRETQYF
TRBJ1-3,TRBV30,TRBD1,CAWSGIRTGGKNTIYF
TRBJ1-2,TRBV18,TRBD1,CASSPVGQRSYGYTF
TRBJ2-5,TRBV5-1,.,CASSPQVPQETQYF
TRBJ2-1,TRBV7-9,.,CASSSPLYEQFF
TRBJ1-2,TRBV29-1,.,CSVDHTYYGYTF
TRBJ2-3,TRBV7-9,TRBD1,CASSTDRATDTQYF
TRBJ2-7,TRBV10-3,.,CAMGRTDLTRQYF
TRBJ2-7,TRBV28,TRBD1,CASSLGGQGTYEQYF
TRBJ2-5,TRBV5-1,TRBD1,CASSSQGVQETQYF
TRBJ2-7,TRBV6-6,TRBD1,CASSYAVQGADEQYF
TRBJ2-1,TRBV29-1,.,CSVERGRRYNEQFF
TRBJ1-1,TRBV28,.,CASSLTVNTEAFF
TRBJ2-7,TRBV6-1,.,CASRLTSYEQYF
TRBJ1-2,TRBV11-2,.,CASSLDEYGRLNYGYTF
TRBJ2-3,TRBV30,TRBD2,CAHGGTSGADTQYF
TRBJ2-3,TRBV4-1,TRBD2,CASSHSGTSGEDTQYF
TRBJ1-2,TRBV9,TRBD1,CASSPSTGGTYGYTF
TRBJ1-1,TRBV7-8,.,CASSIGTINTEAFF
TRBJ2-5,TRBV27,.,CASRTRDNRETQYF
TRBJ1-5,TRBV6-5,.,CASSLQHSNQPQHF
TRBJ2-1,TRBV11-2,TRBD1,CASSFRDRTYNEQFF
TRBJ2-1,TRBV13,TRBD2,CASSLALAGLSSYNEQFF
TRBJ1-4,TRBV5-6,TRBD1,CASSSVDRDNEKLFF
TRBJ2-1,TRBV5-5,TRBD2,CASRVTSGNLYNEQFF
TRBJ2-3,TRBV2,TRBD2,CASRAGLVADTQYF
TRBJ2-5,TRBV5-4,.,CASSFDSQETQYF
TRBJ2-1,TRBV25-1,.,CASSELVNEQFF
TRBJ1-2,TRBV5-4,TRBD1,CASSSRGQGRGYTF